The 15 T cell receptor beta chains presented below share a single source sample, sequenced in a study of cytomegalovirus exposure and HLA in healthy donors. Using immunoSEQ multiplex PCR, the repertoire was profiled, and TCRdb retains in-frame clones only, with some absent. The data contain 90,000 or so clones, 75% to 90% of them singletons. The sample comprised PBMCs. These receptors originate from a man between 18 and 35 years old in good health and CMV-seropositive.

The genes are TRBV25-1 and TRBJ2-2, with TRBD2 as a possible D gene (7 bases). With 6 bases removed from V and 3 bases from J, the gap between germline ends came to 20 bases. Germline V gene lookup returns CDR1 MGHDK and CDR2 SYGVNS. This CDR3 spans 17 amino acids. The CDR3 loop is CASSGGGESSDTGELFF. The CDR3 region has the DNA TGTGCCAGCAGCGGAGGGGGGGAATCCTCCGACACCGGGGAGCTGTTTTTT.

The chain couples TRBV10-2 to TRBJ2-3; D remains ambiguous. Germline assignment: CDR1 WSHSY and CDR2 SAAADI. CDR3 size: 17 residues. Trimming removed 1 base from V and 0 bases from J, with 14 bases in between. DNA for the CDR3: TGCGCCAGCAGTGAGTGGGTTCCGACTTCTAGCACAGATACGCAGTATTTT. Protein sequence: CASSEWVPTSSTDTQYF.

The chain employs TRBV7-9 and TRBJ1-4, with D tentatively TRBD1 (5 bases). The V end was cut by 1 base, the J end by 5 bases, with 11 bases between. Germline V gene sequence: CDR1 SEHNR, CDR2 FQNEAQ (reference sequence). The CDR3 runs 15 residues. In DNA form, the CDR3 reads TGTGCCAGCAGCTTAGTGGGTAGGGGAAATGAAAAACTGTTTTTT. Its translation is CASSLVGRGNEKLFF.

This clone was counted once. The chain recombines TRBV10-3 with TRBJ1-2, with TRBD1 matching 9 bases. CDR1 and CDR2 (germline): ENHRY, SYGVKD. The CDR3 has 15 amino acids. The V segment lost 6 bases and the J segment 2 bases; nucleotides outside the gene matches: 7. The CDR3 region has the DNA TGTGCCATCAGCGAAGGGACAGGGATCAACTATGGCTACACCTTC. It encodes CAISEGTGINYGYTF.

The chain employs TRBV6-5 and TRBJ2-4; no firm D call. Between the trimmed V and J ends, which lost 2 bases and 7 bases, there was a span of 12 bases. CDR1 is MNHEY and CDR2 is SVGAGI in the germline V gene. CDR3 length equals 14 residues. This CDR3 is CASSYARGANIQYF. The CDR3 nucleotides are TGTGCCAGCAGTTACGCTAGAGGAGCTAACATTCAGTACTTC.

The chain joins TRBV5-1 to TRBJ2-1; 7 nucleotides line up with TRBD1. This CDR3 region has 17 residues. Trimming at V came to 4 bases and at J to 0 bases, leaving 10 bases not matched to a gene. Germline CDR1 and CDR2: SGHRS and YFSETQ. The CDR3 spells CASSGLGQLSSYNEQFF. The CDR3 coding sequence is TGCGCCAGCAGCGGCCTGGGACAGCTTAGCTCCTACAATGAGCAGTTCTTC.

The chain has TRBV9 and TRBJ1-5; D uncertain. The V and J ends lost 0 bases and 3 bases respectively, with 7 bases between them. This CDR3 contains 14 residues. The germline gives CDR1 SGDLS, CDR2 YYNGEE. This CDR3 reads CASSVGQANQPQHF. Here the CDR3 DNA reads TGTGCCAGCAGCGTAGGGCAGGCCAATCAGCCCCAGCATTTT.

This clone was recorded once. The chain has TRBV5-1 and TRBJ1-1; possible D gene TRBD1, 5 bases. V was pared by 0 bases and J by 7 bases, with 13 bases between. The V gene's germline CDR1 is SGHRS and CDR2 YFSETQ. The CDR3 is made up of 14 amino acids. The chain's CDR3 is CASSLAGGVDEAFF. CDR3 DNA sequence: TGCGCCAGCAGCTTGGCCGGGGGTGTTGATGAAGCTTTCTTT.

V and J are TRBV28 and TRBJ1-2; no firm D call. Germline CDR1 MDHEN, CDR2 SYDVKM. Trimming cost V 2 bases and J 2 bases, with 6 bases left between them. The CDR3 runs 13 residues. The CDR3 DNA sequence: TGTGCCAGCAGTTTAACATCCAACTATGGCTACACCTTC. Translation: CASSLTSNYGYTF.

In its sample, this clone was seen a few times. CDR3 bases: TGTGCCAGCAGCCCCGGACTAGCGGGAGTTCCACCCCGCTACAATGAGCAGTTCTTC. Its translation: CASSPGLAGVPPRYNEQFF. The gene calls are TRBV14 and TRBJ2-1; 13 bases are a match to TRBD2. The CDR3 runs to 19 residues. V trimming: 4 bases; J trimming: 3 bases; junction bases outside the gene matches: 12. Germline V gene data show CDR1 as SGHDN and CDR2 as FVKESK.

This clone was seen once. The chain recombines TRBV28 with TRBJ2-7; D perhaps matches TRBD1 (7 bases). The germline CDR1 and CDR2 sequences are MDHEN and SYDVKM. The V gene lost 7 bases and the J gene lost 6 bases, with 16 bases spanning the gap. The CDR3 length is 13 residues. CDR3 region: CASKTGQEGEQYV. The CDR3 bases are TGTGCCAGCAAAACCGGACAGGAGGGCGAGCAGTACGTC.

The CDR3 bases are TGTGCCAGCAGTGGGGGGGAGGGGGAGGGCAATCAGCCCCAGCATTTT. The encoded protein is CASSGGEGEGNQPQHF. This chain connects TRBV6-1 to TRBJ1-5; a weak D match, TRBD1 (6 bases). The V gene's germline CDR1 is MNHNS and CDR2 SASEGT. This CDR3 region has 16 residues. V gave up 4 bases and J gave up 2 bases, with 15 bases separating them.

The rearrangement joins TRBV7-8 to TRBJ2-1; 11 nucleotides align to TRBD2. V was pared by 5 bases and J by 8 bases, with 8 bases of the junction left unmatched. Germline assignment: CDR1 SGHVS and CDR2 FQNEAQ. This CDR3 contains 15 residues. The CDR3 region has the DNA TGTGCCAGCAGCATCTTAGCGGGAGGGTACTATGAGCAGTTCTTC. Protein: CASSILAGGYYEQFF.

V usage is TRBV5-1 and J usage is TRBJ2-5; unclear D gene. The end of the DNA fits TRBJ2-7 better, so the J call may be wrong. There are 11 residues in the CDR3. Per germline, CDR1 SGHRS and CDR2 YFSETQ. The chain's CDR3 is CASSLGYEQYF. CDR3 bases: TGCGCCAGCAGCTTGGGGTACGAGCAGTACTTC.

V and J are TRBV19 and TRBJ1-2; D is undetermined. In germline, CDR1 is LNHDA, CDR2 SQIVND (reference sequence). CDR3 length: 14 residues. The V gene lost 1 base and the J gene lost 7 bases, with 13 bases spanning the gap. Here the CDR3 reads CASSIVLASPGYTF. The CDR3 DNA reads TGTGCCAGTAGTATAGTTCTCGCGTCCCCTGGCTACACCTTC. Based on the CDR3 plus reference TRBV19 and TRBJ1-2, the full variable domain is DGGITQSPKYLFRKEGQNVTLSCEQNLNHDAMYWYRQDPGQGLRLIYYSQIVNDFQKGDIAEGYSVSREKKESFPLTVTSAQKNPTAFYLCASSIVLASPGYTFGSGTRLTVV.